Presented here are 26 T cell receptor beta chains from one specimen sequenced in a study of regulatory T cells in long-lasting Graves disease. The time point: newly diagnosed GD, antithyroid drugs for less than 3 months. PBMCs provided the RNA from which the TCR library was made. CDR3-region Arm-PCR and iRepertoire HTBI primers produced the TCR beta libraries. TCRdb ran MiXCR on the multiplex PCR reads and lists one entry per CDR3 protein. The sample consists of approximately 270,000 distinct CDR3 sequences, 15% to 20% of them appearing once. The sample was also linked to a second study, of T cells in Graves' hyperthyroidism and ophthalmopathy.

The starting material was peripheral blood mononuclear cells (PBMCs), obtained at new diagnosis, from a patient treated with antithyroid drugs. These receptors were taken from a woman in her 30s with Graves disease.

This clonotype was counted many times. The chain joins TRBV11-2 to TRBJ2-5, with D possibly called TRBD1 or TRBD2 (5 bases each). V gave up 5 bases and J gave up 2 bases, with 15 bases separating them. Per the germline V gene, CDR1 is SGHAT and CDR2 is FQNNGV. This CDR3 is built from 15 residues. CDR3 sequence: CASSLWDGRQETQYF. The CDR3 DNA reads as TGTGCCAGCAGCCTATGGGACGGAAGACAAGAGACCCAGTACTTC. Full variable domain (missing parts from reference TRBV11-2 and TRBJ2-5): EAGVAQSPRYKIIEKRQSVAFWCNPISGHATLYWYQQILGQGPKLLIQFQNNGVVDDSQLPKDRFSAERLKGVDSTLKIQPAKLEDSAVYLCASSLWDGRQETQYFGPGTRLLVL.

This clonotype was recorded at least ten times. V gene TRBV7-8 combines with J gene TRBJ1-1, with a weak D call TRBD1 (6 bases). The V and J ends lost 5 bases and 0 bases respectively, with 16 bases between them. From germline, CDR1 is SGHVS and CDR2 FQNEAQ. CDR3 size: 16 residues. The DNA of the CDR3 is TGTGCCAGCAGCCCCAGAGCGGCAGGGGTGAACACTGAAGCTTTCTTT. This sequence encodes CASSPRAAGVNTEAFF.

This clonotype was recorded a few times. The genes are TRBV14 and TRBJ2-2; TRBD1 agrees at 10 bases. The CDR3 has 20 residues. The J segment lost 9 bases and the V segment lost 4 bases, leaving 23 bases of the junction unmatched. Germline assignment: CDR1 SGHDN and CDR2 FVKESK. In DNA form, the CDR3 reads TGTGCCAGCAGCCGGCAGCCGGGACAGGGGTCGCAGGCAACCTGGCGGGAGCTGTTTTTT. It yields the protein CASSRQPGQGSQATWRELFF.

This chain connects TRBV7-8 to TRBJ2-1, with TRBD2 matching over 12 bases. The CDR3 totals 19 residues. Trimming at V came to 5 bases and at J to 1 base, leaving 12 bases not matched to a gene. The germline V gene has CDR1 SGHVS and CDR2 FQNEAQ. This CDR3 reads CASSKAASGGAESYNEQFF. DNA for the CDR3: TGTGCCAGCAGCAAAGCGGCTAGCGGGGGGGCCGAATCCTACAATGAGCAGTTCTTC.

This clonotype showed up many times. The J gene is TRBJ1-2, the V gene TRBV12-3 or TRBV12-4; TRBD1 matches 7 bases. The CDR3 is 17 amino acids. J lost 7 bases, V lost 4 bases, and 18 bases had no gene match. The CDR3 is CASSSAARQGNLGGYTF. The CDR3 DNA follows: TGTGCCAGCAGTTCGGCTGCCCGACAGGGTAATTTAGGTGGCTACACCTTC.

A few counts support this clonotype. The CDR3 is CASSVGTGVYNEQFF. The CDR3 DNA sequence: TGTGCCAGTAGTGTAGGGACAGGGGTTTACAATGAGCAGTTCTTC. The rearrangement uses TRBV19 and TRBJ2-1; 10 nucleotides line up with TRBD1. V was clipped by 5 bases and J by 4 bases; unmatched bases: 5. Germline CDR1 reads LNHDA; CDR2 reads SQIVND (reference sequence). The CDR3 totals 15 residues.

This clonotype appeared many times. V usage is TRBV7-3 and J usage is TRBJ2-2; 7 nucleotides agree with TRBD1. V shed 2 bases, J shed 2 bases, and the junction held 5 bases outside the gene matches. The CDR3 is 16 residues long. Germline CDR1 reads SGHTA; CDR2 reads FQGTGA. The DNA for the CDR3 is TGTGCCAGCAGCTTACAGGGACAGCTCAACACCGGGGAGCTGTTTTTT. Translation: CASSLQGQLNTGELFF.

This clonotype was recorded many times. The CDR3 reads CSATDRPSYGYTF. CDR3 DNA: TGCAGTGCAACGGACAGGCCCAGCTATGGCTACACCTTC. The V call is TRBV20-1, the J call TRBJ1-2; 7 nucleotides line up with TRBD1. Germline CDR1 DFQATT, CDR2 SNEGSKA (reference sequence). The V segment lost 6 bases and the J segment 4 bases; nucleotides outside the gene matches: 8. The CDR3 spans 13 residues.

There are many counts of this clonotype. V is TRBV11-2 and J is TRBJ2-3, with a tentative D call TRBD2 (5 bases). Trimming pared 3 bases from V and 1 base from J, leaving 14 bases between. CDR3 size: 16 residues. The germline gives CDR1 SGHAT, CDR2 FQNNGV. DNA of the CDR3: TGTGCCAGCAGCTTCCGAGGGCCCGGGGGCACAGATACGCAGTATTTT. Residues: CASSFRGPGGTDTQYF.

This clonotype occurred many times. This chain uses TRBV2 with TRBJ2-7, with a tentative D call TRBD2 (6 bases). CDR1 is SNHLY and CDR2 is FYNNEI in the germline V gene. The V gene lost 3 bases and the J gene lost 7 bases, with 13 bases spanning the gap. The CDR3 spans 13 residues. The CDR3 DNA reads as TGTGCCAGCAGTGACGAAGCAGGGACTGAGCAGTACTTC. Translated: CASSDEAGTEQYF. Full variable domain (outside the CDR3, taken from reference TRBV2 and TRBJ2-7): EPEVTQTPSHQVTQMGQEVILRCVPISNHLYFYWYRQILGQKVEFLVSFYNNEISEKSEIFDDQFSVERPDGSNFTLKIRSTKLEDSAMYFCASSDEAGTEQYFGPGTRLTVT.

Points on this clonotype: A much larger clone lies one base from this, so it may be a read error. The CDR3 loop is CASGYPGTLPYEQYF. The DNA of the CDR3 is TGTGCCAGCGGTTATCCCGGGACCTTACCCTACGAGCAGTACTTC. This chain connects TRBV6-9 to TRBJ2-7; D is tentatively TRBD1 or TRBD2 (5 bases each). In germline, CDR1 is MNHGY, CDR2 SVAAGI. CDR3 length equals 15 residues.

This clonotype was seen many times. The V and J genes are TRBV12-5 and TRBJ2-5; TRBD1 matches 7 bases. The CDR3 is 12 amino acids. From germline, CDR1 is LGHNT and CDR2 FRNRAP. The V and J ends lost 5 bases and 5 bases, in that order; junction bases with no gene match: 2. CDR3 sequence: CASGVGQETQYF. The DNA of the CDR3 is TGTGCTAGTGGTGTGGGACAGGAGACCCAGTACTTC.

This clonotype was observed a few times. The chain links TRBV9 to TRBJ1-2; unclear D gene. The CDR3 covers 11 residues. V gave up 7 bases and J gave up 8 bases, with 12 bases separating them. CDR1 SGDLS and CDR2 YYNGEE come from the germline V gene. The CDR3: CASGSVFGYTF. Written as DNA, the CDR3 is TGTGCCAGCGGATCAGTTTTCGGCTACACCTTC.

This clonotype was seen a single time. Only one base separates this from a far larger clonotype, so it likely reflects a read error. The rearrangement links TRBV6-4 to TRBJ1-1; D remains unclear. CDR3 length equals 13 residues. V was pared by 5 bases and J by 3 bases, with 10 bases between. The V gene's germline CDR1 is MRHNA and CDR2 SNTAGT. CDR3 sequence (DNA): TGTGCCAGCAGTTTACAGCCGCACACTGAAGCTTTCTTT. It specifies CASSLQPHTEAFF.

This clonotype was detected many times. The rearrangement uses TRBV5-1 and TRBJ1-2; TRBD1 aligns across 8 bases. The J segment lost 10 bases and the V segment lost 3 bases, leaving 11 bases of the junction unmatched. This CDR3 contains 14 residues. Germline-derived CDR1 and CDR2 are SGHRS and YFSETQ. The chain's CDR3 is CASSSLDRDVDYTF. The CDR3 DNA is TGCGCCAGCAGCTCCTTGGACAGGGACGTAGACTACACCTTC.

The chain carries TRBV10-2 and TRBJ2-1, with D unresolved. Trimming removed 6 bases at V and 2 bases at J, with 17 bases between. The CDR3 covers 16 residues. The germline CDR1 and CDR2 sequences are WSHSY and SAAADI. CDR3: CASSLDDSSTYNEQFF. For the CDR3, the DNA is TGCGCCAGCAGCCTAGATGATAGTAGCACCTACAATGAGCAGTTCTTC.

In this sample, this clonotype turned up many times. The rearrangement joins TRBV12-3 or TRBV12-4 to TRBJ2-5; D unclear. V gave up 5 bases and J gave up 1 base, with 5 bases separating them. There are 12 residues in the CDR3. CDR3 loop: CASSPAQETQYF. In DNA form, the CDR3 reads TGTGCCAGCAGTCCAGCCCAAGAGACCCAGTACTTC.

This clonotype was counted ten times or more. The chain has TRBV18 and TRBJ1-1, with D possibly matching TRBD1 (6 bases). The V gene lost 3 bases and the J gene lost 2 bases, with 16 bases spanning the gap. This CDR3 has 16 amino acids. In germline, CDR1 is KGHSH, CDR2 LQKENI. Written as DNA, the CDR3 is TGTGCCAGCTCACCGGCCACGGCAGGGGTTAACACTGAAGCTTTCTTT. This sequence encodes CASSPATAGVNTEAFF.

This chain links TRBV7-9 with TRBJ1-3; D is unclear. V was cut by 2 bases and J by 8 bases, with 16 bases left in between. The CDR3 sequence is 15 residues long. The germline V gene has CDR1 SEHNR and CDR2 FQNEAQ (reference sequence). This CDR3 reads CASSLFRLGRDTIYF. The CDR3 DNA reads TGTGCCAGCAGCTTATTCCGACTCGGGAGGGACACCATATATTTT.

This clonotype occurred many times. The chain links TRBV10-3 to TRBJ1-2; tentative D call: TRBD1 (5 bases). Germline CDR1 is ENHRY and CDR2 is SYGVKD. The germline V and J ends were trimmed by 0 bases and 0 bases, with 8 bases remaining between them. The CDR3 has 15 residues. This chain's CDR3 is CAISESGGANYGYTF. In DNA form, the CDR3 reads TGTGCCATCAGTGAGTCAGGAGGGGCTAACTATGGCTACACCTTC.

The rearrangement joins TRBV30 to TRBJ2-7, with D maybe TRBD1 (6 bases). CDR1 and CDR2 from the germline V gene are GTSNPN and SVGIG (reference sequence). This CDR3 region has 14 residues. Deletions cut 4 bases from V and 1 base from J, with 14 bases between. The CDR3 nucleotides read TGTGCCTGGACCCCAGGGGCCCAATCCTACGAGCAGTACTTC. It is translated as CAWTPGAQSYEQYF.

This chain joins TRBV20-1 and TRBJ2-1; 10 nucleotides align to TRBD2. The CDR3 sequence is 15 residues long. Per the germline V gene, CDR1 is DFQATT and CDR2 is SNEGSKA (reference sequence). V shed 6 bases and J 5 bases; nucleotides not matched to a gene: 10. CDR3 protein: CSAGSSGGRNNEQFF. The DNA of the CDR3 is TGCAGTGCCGGATCTAGCGGGGGCAGAAACAATGAGCAGTTCTTC.

This clonotype was recorded at least ten times. The rearrangement joins TRBV20-1 to TRBJ2-3; D possibly uses TRBD1 or TRBD2 (5 bases each). Between the trimmed V and J ends, which lost 6 bases and 5 bases, there was a span of 15 bases. The germline V gene has CDR1 DFQATT and CDR2 SNEGSKA (reference sequence). The CDR3 loop spans 13 amino acids. This chain's CDR3 is CSAPRGLGDTQYF. The CDR3 DNA reads as TGCAGTGCGCCGAGGGGATTGGGAGATACGCAGTATTTT.

This clonotype was seen ten or more times. The chain couples TRBV19 to TRBJ1-5; 8 bases agree with TRBD1. The ends lost 3 bases at V and 8 bases at J; junction bases unmatched: 6. The CDR3 length is 14 residues. Germline-derived CDR1 and CDR2 are LNHDA and SQIVND (reference sequence). This CDR3 reads CASSIDRGREPQHF. The CDR3 DNA is TGTGCCAGTAGTATTGACAGGGGTAGGGAGCCCCAGCATTTT.

This sequence joins TRBV7-2 and TRBJ1-1; 10 bases agree with TRBD1. CDR3 length equals 16 residues. V was pared by 5 bases and J by 0 bases, with 6 bases of the junction left unmatched. CDR1 is SGHTA and CDR2 is FQGNSA in the germline V gene. The CDR3 here is CASSPFGTGVNTEAFF. CDR3 DNA: TGTGCCAGCAGCCCCTTCGGGACAGGGGTGAACACTGAAGCTTTCTTT.

J is TRBJ2-2 and V is TRBV3-1; D gene uncertain. CDR3 length equals 14 residues. From germline, CDR1 is LGHDT and CDR2 YNNKEL (reference sequence). V was cut by 1 base and J by 5 bases, with 8 bases left in between. CDR3: CASSQAIPTGELFF. In nucleotides, the CDR3 is TGTGCCAGCAGCCAAGCAATTCCTACCGGGGAGCTGTTTTTT.